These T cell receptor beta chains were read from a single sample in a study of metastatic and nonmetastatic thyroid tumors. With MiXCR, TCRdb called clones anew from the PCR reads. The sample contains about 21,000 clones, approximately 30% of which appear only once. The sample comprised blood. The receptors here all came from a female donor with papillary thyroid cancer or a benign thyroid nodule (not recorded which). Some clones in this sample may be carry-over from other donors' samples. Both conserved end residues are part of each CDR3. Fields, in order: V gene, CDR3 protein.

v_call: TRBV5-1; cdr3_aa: CASSARDTTSYEQYF
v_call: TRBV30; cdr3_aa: CAWSGSRLETQYF
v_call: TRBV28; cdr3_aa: CASISGGNQPQHF
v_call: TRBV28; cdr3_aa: CASLGPNEQFF
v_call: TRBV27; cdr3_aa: CASSPRGWDHTDTQYF
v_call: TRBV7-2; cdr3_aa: CASSLLAPPYNEQFF
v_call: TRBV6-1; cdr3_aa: CASRRYSNQPQHF
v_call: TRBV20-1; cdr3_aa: CSAHRDWDTQYF
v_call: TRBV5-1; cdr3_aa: CASSLAVGNTGELFF
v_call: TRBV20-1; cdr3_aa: CSAAGGTIGSTDTQYF
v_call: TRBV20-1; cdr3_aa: CSARGLASYNEQYF
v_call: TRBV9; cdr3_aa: CASSAGTSSQEVQFF
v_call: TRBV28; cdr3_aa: CASRTSGQGLQPQHF
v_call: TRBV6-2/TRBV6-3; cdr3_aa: CASSYGLGGTGELFF
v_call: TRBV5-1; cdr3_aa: CASSSGLYEQYF
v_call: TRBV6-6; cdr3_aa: CASSYHRAGVSTDTQYF
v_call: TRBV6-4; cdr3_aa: CASSKTTSGDYNEQFF
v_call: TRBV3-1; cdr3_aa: CASSRNQAGEQFF
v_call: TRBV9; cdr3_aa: CASSLEDWEEQFF
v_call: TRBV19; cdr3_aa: CASSISGRSGTGELFF
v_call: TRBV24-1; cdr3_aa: CATSDLSGRDNNEQFF
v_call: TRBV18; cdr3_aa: CASSPNEGKPLHF
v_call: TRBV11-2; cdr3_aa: CASSVDRYQPQHF
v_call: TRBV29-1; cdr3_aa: CSVLPAGISEAFF
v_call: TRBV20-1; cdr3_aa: CSARDWAGGEGETQYF
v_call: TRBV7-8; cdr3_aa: CASSLAYSGGSTGELFF
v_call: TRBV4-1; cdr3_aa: CASSQPGQYLTYEQYF
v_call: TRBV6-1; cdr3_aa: CASSLDRGSNQPQHF
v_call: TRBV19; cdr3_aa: CASTEEGFWGNQPQHF
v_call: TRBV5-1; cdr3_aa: CASSLESGQTQAFF
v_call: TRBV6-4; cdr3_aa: CASSLDRKAGYNEQFF
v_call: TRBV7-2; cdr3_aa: CASSNPSGSSYEQYF
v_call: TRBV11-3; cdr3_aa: CASKLGSTNEQFF
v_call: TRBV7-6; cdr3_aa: CASSLAGEWEQYF
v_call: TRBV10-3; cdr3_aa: CAIREDRGRVGELFF
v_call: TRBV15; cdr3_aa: CATSTSGKVYNEQFF
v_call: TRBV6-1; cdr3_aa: CASSRDSGLGTQYF
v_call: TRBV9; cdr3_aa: CASSESGTQSYEQYF
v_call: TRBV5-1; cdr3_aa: CASSFPVGGGAEQYF
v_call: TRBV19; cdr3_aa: CASTFGARGRYEQFF
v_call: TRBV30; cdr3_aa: CAWSASHNQPQHF